Shown below are 27 T cell receptor beta chains from a single sample sequenced in a study of cytomegalovirus exposure and HLA in healthy donors. Primers for the PCR totalled 60 Vbeta and 13 Jbeta. Profiling relied on immunoSEQ multiplex PCR, and the TCRdb table lists in-frame clones only, not all of them. The sample lists some 130,000 clones, around 75% occurring once. The material sequenced was PBMCs. These receptor sequences come from a man aged 40-50 years in good health and CMV-seronegative.

V gene TRBV11-3 combines with J gene TRBJ2-7; TRBD2 matches 8 bases. Germline CDR1 is SGHNT and CDR2 is YENEEA. Unmatched junction bases numbered 2, after V lost 1 base and J lost 3 bases. The CDR3 runs to 14 residues. The CDR3 DNA is TGTGCCAGCAGCTTAGGGGCGGGGGGCTACGAGCAGTACTTC. It translates to CASSLGAGGYEQYF. The full variable domain, rest sourced from reference TRBV11-3 and TRBJ2-7, is EAGVVQSPRYKIIEKKQPVAFWCNPISGHNTLYWYLQNLGQGPELLIRYENEEAVDDSQLPKDRFSAERLKGVDSTLKIQPAELGDSAVYLCASSLGAGGYEQYFGPGTRLTVT.

The V and J genes are TRBV5-1 and TRBJ1-1; D is uncertain. Germline V CDR1 and CDR2: SGHRS, YFSETQ. V was trimmed by 1 base and J by 1 base, leaving 11 bases between them. This CDR3 region has 15 residues. Here the CDR3 DNA reads TGCGCCAGCAGCTTGATAGGAGGAGGGAACACTGAAGCTTTCTTT. This translates into CASSLIGGGNTEAFF.

This rearrangement joins TRBV30 to TRBJ1-5; weak D call: TRBD1 (5 bases). Germline CDR1 and CDR2: GTSNPN and SVGIG (reference sequence). The V gene lost 4 bases and the J gene lost 5 bases, with 12 bases spanning the gap. The CDR3 has 13 amino acids. The CDR3, as DNA: TGTGCCTGGACTTTCGGGGGGGATCAGCCCCAGCATTTT. As protein: CAWTFGGDQPQHF.

The chain links TRBV2 to TRBJ1-1, with 8 nucleotides matching TRBD1. Germline CDR1 is SNHLY and CDR2 is FYNNEI. The CDR3 runs 15 residues. V gave up 2 bases and J gave up 4 bases; unmatched junction bases: 6. The CDR3: CASSEQGAGSTEAFF. The DNA of the CDR3 is TGTGCCAGCAGTGAACAGGGGGCTGGGAGCACTGAAGCTTTCTTT.

The chain links TRBV5-6 to TRBJ1-1; 8 bases fit TRBD1. Germline V gives CDR1 SGHDT, CDR2 YYEEEE. After removal of 0 bases from V and 4 bases from J, the junction contained 2 bases not matched to a gene. This CDR3 comprises 14 residues. CDR3: CASSLAGGSTEAFF. CDR3 coding DNA: TGTGCCAGCAGCTTGGCAGGGGGCAGCACTGAAGCTTTCTTT.

V usage is TRBV30 and J usage is TRBJ1-4, with D unclear. This CDR3 spans 14 amino acids. The V gene's germline CDR1 is GTSNPN and CDR2 SVGIG (reference sequence). V lost 4 bases to trimming and J lost 6 bases, with 15 bases between them. The CDR3 spells CAWTAEGSDEKLFF. CDR3 sequence (DNA): TGTGCCTGGACCGCCGAGGGTTCCGATGAAAAACTGTTTTTT.

J is TRBJ2-3 and V is TRBV27; 10 nucleotides align to TRBD2. V dropped 5 bases and J dropped 0; count of bases not matched to a gene: 20. Germline-derived CDR1 and CDR2 are MNHEY and SMNVEV (reference sequence). This CDR3 region has 21 residues. Here the CDR3 DNA reads TGTGCCAGCAGTCCCCCACCCCCTAGCGGGAGCGGGTGGGTTAGCACAGATACGCAGTATTTT. Translation gives CASSPPPPSGSGWVSTDTQYF.

This chain joins TRBV5-1 and TRBJ2-1; D might be TRBD1 (7 bases). This CDR3 contains 14 residues. Trimming took 3 bases from V and 4 from J, leaving 11 bases between them. CDR1 is SGHRS and CDR2 is YFSETQ in the germline V gene. The CDR3 sequence: CASSSGDSYNEQFF. DNA of the CDR3: TGCGCCAGCAGCTCGGGGGACAGTTACAATGAGCAGTTCTTC.

The chain employs TRBV15 and TRBJ2-7; 11 bases map to TRBD1. This CDR3 region has 15 residues. V lost 3 bases to trimming and J lost 6 bases; unmatched junction nucleotides: 7. CDR1 LNHNV and CDR2 YYDKDF come from the germline V gene (reference sequence). The CDR3 reads CATSSPVGTGGEQYF. In DNA form, the CDR3 reads TGTGCCACCAGCAGCCCTGTTGGGACAGGGGGCGAGCAGTACTTC.

This sequence joins TRBV28 and TRBJ2-1, with 11 bases aligning to TRBD1. CDR3 length equals 15 residues. The J segment lost 3 bases and the V segment lost 10 bases, leaving 8 bases of the junction unmatched. The germline V gene encodes CDR1 MDHEN and CDR2 SYDVKM. CDR3 in DNA: TGTGCCACCCAAACGGGGACAGGGGGCTACAATGAGCAGTTCTTC. Translated, it gives CATQTGTGGYNEQFF.

V is TRBV4-3 and J is TRBJ2-7; D possibly corresponds to TRBD1 (5 bases). V lost 0 bases and J lost 3, with 18 bases in between. CDR1 is LGHNA and CDR2 is YSLEER in the germline V gene. CDR3 size: 17 residues. This CDR3 is CASSQDRQGYPLYEQYF. Here the CDR3 DNA reads TGCGCCAGCAGCCAAGATAGGCAGGGTTACCCCCTCTACGAGCAGTACTTC.

The CDR3 is CSAIVSWNEQFF. The DNA for the CDR3 is TGCAGCGCTATTGTGTCTTGGAATGAGCAGTTCTTC. The genes are TRBV29-1 and TRBJ2-1, with unresolved D. V gave up 7 bases and J gave up 7 bases, with 14 bases separating them. Germline values: CDR1 SQVTM, CDR2 ANQGSEA. This CDR3 is 12 amino acids long.

This sequence joins TRBV6-5 and TRBJ2-7, with 7 bases aligning to TRBD2. This CDR3 region has 13 residues. With 8 bases clipped from V and 0 bases from J, the junction kept 4 bases outside the gene matches. Germline values: CDR1 MNHEY, CDR2 SVGAGI. The CDR3 loop reads CASRGGTSYEQYF. CDR3 bases: TGTGCCAGCCGGGGAGGGACCTCCTACGAGCAGTACTTC.

This clone was observed a few times. The chain joins TRBV2 to TRBJ2-1; 8 bases map to TRBD2. CDR3 length: 12 residues. Germline V gives CDR1 SNHLY, CDR2 FYNNEI. J was trimmed by 10 bases and V by 4 bases; bases with no gene match: 3. The CDR3 protein is CASSVGLGEQFF. The CDR3, as DNA: TGTGCCAGCAGTGTGGGACTAGGGGAGCAGTTCTTC.

This clone was seen just once. The V and J genes are TRBV12-5 and TRBJ2-7, with D possibly being TRBD2 (6 bases). Trimming stripped 1 base from V and 5 bases from J, with 12 bases between. Per the germline V gene, CDR1 is LGHNT and CDR2 is FRNRAP. The CDR3 has 14 amino acids. The CDR3 coding sequence is TGTGCTAGTGGTTTGGCGGGGGTTCCCCACGAGCAGTACTTC. Translating gives CASGLAGVPHEQYF.

The chain recombines TRBV5-4 with TRBJ2-2; 7 positions match TRBD2. The CDR3 runs 16 residues. The germline V gene encodes CDR1 SGHNT and CDR2 YYREEE (reference sequence). Losses at the gene ends were 2 bases for V and 6 bases for J; bases not matched to a gene: 10. CDR3 sequence reads: CASSFIPGGIAGELFF. The CDR3 DNA sequence: TGTGCCAGCAGCTTTATACCGGGGGGTATCGCCGGGGAGCTGTTTTTT.

The V call is TRBV18, the J call TRBJ1-4, with D unresolved. CDR3 length: 14 amino acids. CDR1 is KGHSH, CDR2 LQKENI, per germline. The V end lost 6 bases, the J end lost 5 bases, and 13 bases lay between the germline ends. This CDR3 reads CASSLEVRNEKLFF. The CDR3 DNA is TGTGCCAGCTCCCTCGAGGTTAGGAATGAAAAACTGTTTTTT. The variable domain in full, with the rest retrieved from reference TRBV18 and TRBJ1-4, is NAGVMQNPRHLVRRRGQEARLRCSPMKGHSHVYWYRQLPEEGLKFMVYLQKENIIDESGMPKERFSAEFPKEGPSILRIQQVVRGDSAAYFCASSLEVRNEKLFFGSGTQLSVL.

This sequence joins TRBV2 and TRBJ2-3; no clear D gene. Germline-derived CDR1 and CDR2 are SNHLY and FYNNEI. The ends were cut back, 1 base at V and 4 bases at J, with 9 bases in the middle. The CDR3 consists of 14 residues. The CDR3 loop is CASSEGLEADTQYF. CDR3 sequence (DNA): TGTGCCAGCAGTGAAGGTTTAGAAGCAGATACGCAGTATTTT.

This chain uses TRBV2 with TRBJ1-6, with 10 bases fitting TRBD1. With V trimmed by 5 bases and J by 3 bases, 4 bases remained unmatched. The length of the CDR3 is 16 residues. Looked up from germline, CDR1 is SNHLY and CDR2 is FYNNEI. CDR3 coding DNA: TGTGCCAGCAGTAAGGACAGGGGGTTCTATAATTCACCCCTCCACTTT. This gives the protein CASSKDRGFYNSPLHF.

V and J are TRBV5-4 and TRBJ2-3; 10 bases line up with TRBD1. The CDR3 length is 16 residues. The germline CDR1 and CDR2 sequences are SGHNT and YYREEE (reference sequence). V shed 4 bases and J 1 base; nucleotides not matched to a gene: 6. CDR3 nucleotide sequence: TGTGCCAGCAGCAGACAGGGGGCTTCCCGCACAGATACGCAGTATTTT. This codes for CASSRQGASRTDTQYF.

This clone was picked up a small number of times. The chain has TRBV4-1 and TRBJ2-7; D is possibly TRBD2 (7 bases). Germline values: CDR1 MGHRA, CDR2 YSYEKL. This CDR3 has 14 amino acids. Trimming cost V 3 bases and J 2 bases, with 11 bases left between them. CDR3: CASSQGGHPYEQYF. CDR3 DNA sequence: TGCGCCAGCAGCCAGGGGGGGCACCCCTACGAGCAGTACTTC.

About this clone itself: One end of the junction varies from germline; a read error may be responsible. The rearrangement links TRBV4-2 to TRBJ2-7; 7 positions agree with TRBD2. The CDR3 runs 12 residues. Germline V lookup: CDR1 LGHNA, CDR2 YNFKEQ. CDR3 loop: CASSQYAAGVIF. Here the CDR3 DNA reads TGTGCCAGCAGCCAATACGCTGCGGGGGTGATCTTC.

The chain couples TRBV27 to TRBJ1-1, with 7 bases lining up with TRBD1. CDR1 is MNHEY and CDR2 is SMNVEV in the germline V gene (reference sequence). V gave up 7 bases and J gave up 4 bases; unmatched junction bases: 12. The CDR3 runs to 15 residues. In DNA, the CDR3 is TGTGCCAGCACCGTAACAGGGGCCGGGATCACTGAAGCTTTCTTT. Translating gives CASTVTGAGITEAFF.

This sequence joins TRBV28 and TRBJ1-2; the D gene is possibly TRBD1 (5 bases). This CDR3 region has 16 residues. Trimming took off 5 bases at V and 5 bases at J, with 21 bases between the two ends. Germline values: CDR1 MDHEN, CDR2 SYDVKM. Here the CDR3 DNA reads TGTGCCAGCAGTACTGAAGACAGCCCGGGTCGGTATGGCTACACCTTC. Amino acids: CASSTEDSPGRYGYTF.

With regard to this clone: Other nucleotide sequences from this sample produce the same CDR3. The genes are TRBV30 and TRBJ2-7; D gene unclear. Between the trimmed V and J ends, which lost 7 bases and 1 base, there was a span of 29 bases. Germline V gene data show CDR1 as GTSNPN and CDR2 as SVGIG (reference sequence). The CDR3 runs to 18 residues. CDR3 loop: CALTPLSPFGPASYEQYF. As DNA, the CDR3 is TGTGCCTTGACACCGCTTAGTCCCTTCGGCCCCGCTTCCTACGAGCAGTACTTC.

The chain carries TRBV6-1 and TRBJ2-5, with a possible D match to TRBD2 (5 bases). The V and J ends lost 3 bases and 5 bases respectively, with 19 bases between them. The CDR3 runs 16 residues. Germline-derived CDR1 and CDR2 are MNHNS and SASEGT. The CDR3 loop is CASSDLPSLGVETQYF. CDR3 coding DNA: TGTGCCAGCAGTGATCTCCCTAGTCTCGGGGTGGAGACCCAGTACTTC.

The rearrangement joins TRBV7-9 to TRBJ2-3; the match to TRBD2 covers 9 bases. Germline lookup yields CDR1 SEHNR and CDR2 FQNEAQ (reference sequence). The CDR3 length is 17 residues. V gave up 1 base and J gave up 2 bases; unmatched junction bases: 7. Here the CDR3 DNA reads TGTGCCAGCAGCTTAGGGGCTAGCGGGACGATCACAGATACGCAGTATTTT. This codes for CASSLGASGTITDTQYF.